The entry below describes one T cell receptor beta chain. Its antigen remains unidentified. TCRdb's copy holds only in-frame clones and misses some; the assay was immunoSEQ multiplex PCR. The sample shows 10,000 to 11,000 clones, about four fifths of them seen only once. As for time point: 2015-2016 season, 7 days after influenza vaccination. Cells are cTfh (non-naive CD4+CXCR5+PD-1+), split by ICOS and CD38 into double-positive or double-negative. Trimming left V 0 bases short and J 9 bases short, with 9 bases between. The CDR3 spans 13 residues. CDR1 and CDR2 from the germline V gene are LNHNV and YYDKDF (reference sequence). The sample is drawn from a study of follicular helper T cells after annual influenza vaccination. Study observations and caveats: Successive annual vaccinations recalled a recurrent oligoclonal ICOS+CD38+ cTfh response with influenza-specific clonotypes. Day 7 ICOS+CD38+ clones later appeared mostly in ICOS-CD38- cTfh. Change in circulating plasmablasts correlated with ICOS+CD38+ cTfh clonality change.

The V gene is TRBV15, the J gene TRBJ1-3, with D hard to call. The TCR sequence derives from an adult who received the influenza vaccine. This specimen consisted of CXCR5+ CD38- circulating T follicular helper cells from blood, obtained 7 days after influenza vaccination. The subset: circulating Tfh, non-naive CD4+CXCR5+PD-1+ (ICOS+CD38+ or ICOS-CD38-). The chain's CDR3 is CATSRDPAGTIYF. Here the CDR3 DNA reads TGTGCCACCAGCAGAGATCCAGCAGGCACCATATATTTT.